The text below deals with one TCR beta chain. This entry belongs to a study of blood T cell repertoires in COVID-19. For the study at large: The samples span acute and convalescent COVID-19 from the United States, Italy and Spain.

Clones were read by immunoSEQ multiplex PCR, and TCRdb kept only the in-frame ones, dropping some. Here the sample spans about 190,000 clones, more than 75% being singletons. In germline, CDR1 is LNHDA, CDR2 SQIVND (reference sequence). The CDR3 length is 15 residues. V was pared by 5 bases and J by 13 bases, with 15 bases of the junction left unmatched. Sequencing input: peripheral blood. The chain carries TRBV19 and TRBJ2-3, with TRBD2 matching over 10 bases. This TCR derives from a man in his forties with active or convalescent COVID-19. The CDR3 bases are TGTGCCAGTAGTCCACGATTGGCTAGCGGGGGCGAGGAGTATTTT. It translates to CASSPRLASGGEEYF.